A selection of T cell receptor beta chains follows, all from one sample in a study of cytomegalovirus exposure and HLA in healthy donors. Data came from immunoSEQ multiplex PCR; TCRdb stores just in-frame clones and leaves some out. The sample has over 110,000 clones, around 78% seen once. The sample comprised PBMCs. These receptors came from a woman aged 18-29 years in good health and CMV-seropositive. CDR3s include the opening cysteine and the closing phenylalanine or tryptophan. A D gene is named only where the DNA matches it firmly. Clone size is given for some rows only: seen once, a few or many times, or a class if the clone is expanded.

. | TRBJ2-3 | . | TRBV4-2 | CASSDRDLHTDTQYF | TGTGCCAGCAGCGACCGGGACTTACACACAGATACGCAGTATTTT
TRBD1 | TRBJ1-4 | once | TRBV28 | CASSHSPTGVYPKLFF | TGTGCCAGCAGCCATTCCCCGACAGGGGTCTACCCCAAACTGTTTTTT
. | TRBJ2-6 | . | TRBV4-3 | CASSQGRMASGANVLTF | TGCGCCAGCAGCCAAGGGAGAATGGCATCCGGGGCCAACGTCCTGACTTTC
TRBD1 | TRBJ1-1 | . | TRBV6-5 | CASRRTGNTEAFF | TGTGCCAGCAGAAGGACAGGGAACACTGAAGCTTTCTTT
TRBD1 | TRBJ2-2 | . | TRBV6-6 | CASSYRQGNTGELFF | TGTGCCAGCAGTTACCGACAGGGGAACACCGGGGAGCTGTTTTTT
. | TRBJ2-7 | . | TRBV6-5 | CASSYSGQGNHEQYF | TGTGCCAGCAGTTACTCTGGCCAGGGTAACCACGAGCAGTACTTC
TRBD1 | TRBJ2-6 | . | TRBV7-2 | CASSWTGSGANVLTF | TGTGCCAGCAGCTGGACAGGGTCTGGGGCCAACGTCCTGACTTTC
TRBD1 | TRBJ1-2 | . | TRBV27 | CASRNRGERDGYTF | TGTGCCAGCAGAAACAGGGGGGAGAGGGATGGCTACACCTTC
TRBD1 | TRBJ1-1 | . | TRBV6-5 | CASRPRGQLENKAFF | TGTGCCAGCAGACCCAGGGGACAGTTGGAAAATAAAGCTTTCTTT
TRBD2 | TRBJ2-3 | once | TRBV5-6 | CASSQLAGAADTQYF | TGTGCCAGCAGCCAGCTAGCGGGGGCCGCAGATACGCAGTATTTT
TRBD1 | TRBJ2-1 | few | TRBV11-2 | CASSLVTGQGVEQFF | TGTGCCAGCAGCTTAGTGACTGGACAGGGAGTTGAGCAGTTCTTC
. | TRBJ2-7 | few | TRBV20-1 | CSDRDHEQYF | TGCAGTGACAGGGACCACGAGCAGTACTTC
TRBD2 | TRBJ2-3 | . | TRBV5-1 | CASRTSGESQGTDTQYF | TGCGCCAGCAGGACTAGCGGGGAGTCGCAGGGCACAGATACGCAGTATTTT
. | TRBJ2-7 | . | TRBV18 | CASSPGLSYEQYF | TGTGCCAGCTCACCTGGACTCTCCTACGAGCAGTACTTC
TRBD2 | TRBJ2-5 | . | TRBV4-1 | CASSQVLAGVETQYF | TGCGCCAGCAGCCAAGTACTAGCGGGTGTGGAGACCCAGTACTTC
. | TRBJ1-2 | . | TRBV6-5 | CASSGATANYGYTF | TGTGCCAGCAGTGGAGCGACAGCTAACTATGGCTACACCTTC
TRBD2 | TRBJ2-3 | . | TRBV7-9 | CASSRGLAGGPTDTQYF | TGTGCCAGCAGCCGGGGACTAGCGGGGGGGCCGACAGATACGCAGTATTTT
. | TRBJ1-2 | once | TRBV6-1 | CASSTGLSGGYTF | TGTGCCAGCAGTACCGGACTCTCGGGCGGCTACACCTTC
. | TRBJ2-3 | . | TRBV7-8 | CASSLLADTQYF | TGTGCCAGCAGCCTTTTAGCGGATACGCAGTATTTT
. | TRBJ2-1 | . | TRBV10-1 | CASSELMNEQFF | TGCGCCAGCAGTGAGCTTATGAATGAGCAGTTCTTC
. | TRBJ2-7 | . | TRBV6-1 | CASRGESRRYEQYF | TGTGCCAGCAGGGGCGAGAGCCGGCGCTACGAGCAGTACTTC
TRBD2 | TRBJ2-5 | . | TRBV2 | CASSLGGSGIQETQYF | TGTGCCAGCAGTTTGGGGGGTAGCGGGATACAAGAGACCCAGTACTTC
TRBD1 | TRBJ2-7 | . | TRBV6-6 | CASRPQGASLEQYF | TGTGCCAGCAGGCCACAGGGGGCATCCCTCGAGCAGTACTTC
. | TRBJ2-5 | . | TRBV19 | CASSLPSAKQETQYF | TGTGCCAGTAGTTTGCCTAGCGCCAAACAAGAGACCCAGTACTTC
TRBD1 | TRBJ2-7 | . | TRBV5-1 | CASSLGDRGRYEQYF | TGCGCCAGCAGCTTGGGGGACAGGGGGCGTTACGAGCAGTACTTC
. | TRBJ1-4 | . | TRBV28 | CASSSPTVDEKLFF | TGTGCCAGCAGTTCCCCTACGGTTGATGAAAAACTGTTTTTT
. | TRBJ2-7 | . | TRBV4-3 | CASSNSYEQYF | TGCGCCAGCAGCAACTCGTACGAGCAGTACTTC
TRBD1 | TRBJ1-4 | once | TRBV6-5 | CASSYSSDRGHEKLFF | TGTGCCAGCAGTTACTCGAGTGACAGGGGGCACGAAAAACTGTTTTTT
. | TRBJ1-1 | few | TRBV28 | CASSAHRSTEAFF | TGTGCCAGCAGTGCCCACAGGAGCACTGAAGCTTTCTTT
TRBD1 | TRBJ1-6 | once | TRBV28 | CASSPIRSRTGKDRWSSYNSPLHF | TGTGCCAGCAGTCCCATAAGGTCCCGGACAGGGAAGGATAGATGGAGCTCCTATAATTCACCCCTCCACTTT
. | TRBJ2-5 | . | TRBV21-1 | CASSNSVGTSGGEAETQYF | TGTGCCAGCAGCAACTCCGTTGGGACTAGCGGGGGGGAAGCAGAGACCCAGTACTTC
. | TRBJ2-3 | . | TRBV7-9 | CASSLKGGDTDTQYF | TGTGCCAGCAGCTTAAAGGGAGGAGACACAGATACGCAGTATTTT
. | TRBJ2-5 | once | TRBV18 | CASSPLRTGGYQETQYF | TGTGCCAGCTCACCACTACGGACAGGAGGGTACCAAGAGACCCAGTACTTC
. | TRBJ2-1 | . | TRBV7-2 | CASSLTHGNEQFF | TGTGCCAGCAGCTTGACACACGGCAATGAGCAGTTCTTC
. | TRBJ2-1 | few | TRBV4-1 | CASSPQRGDNEQFF | TGCGCCAGCAGCCCGCAGAGAGGTGACAATGAGCAGTTCTTC
TRBD1 | TRBJ2-7 | . | TRBV6-5 | CASSLTGGSYEQYF | TGTGCCAGCAGTTTGACAGGGGGCTCCTACGAGCAGTACTTC
. | TRBJ2-3 | few | TRBV10-3 | CAIGGGSTDTQYF | TGTGCCATCGGGGGCGGGAGCACAGATACGCAGTATTTT